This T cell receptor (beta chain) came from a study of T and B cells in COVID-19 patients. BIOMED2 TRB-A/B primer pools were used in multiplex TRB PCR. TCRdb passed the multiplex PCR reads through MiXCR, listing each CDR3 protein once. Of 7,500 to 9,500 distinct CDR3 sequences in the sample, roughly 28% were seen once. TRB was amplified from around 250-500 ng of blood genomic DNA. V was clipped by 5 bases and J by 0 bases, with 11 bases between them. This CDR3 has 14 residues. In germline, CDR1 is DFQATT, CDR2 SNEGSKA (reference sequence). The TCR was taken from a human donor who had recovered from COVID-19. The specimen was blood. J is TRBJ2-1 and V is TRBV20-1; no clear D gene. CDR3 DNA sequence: TGCAGTGCTTCAGTCACGAGCTCCTACAATGAGCAGTTCTTC. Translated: CSASVTSSYNEQFF.